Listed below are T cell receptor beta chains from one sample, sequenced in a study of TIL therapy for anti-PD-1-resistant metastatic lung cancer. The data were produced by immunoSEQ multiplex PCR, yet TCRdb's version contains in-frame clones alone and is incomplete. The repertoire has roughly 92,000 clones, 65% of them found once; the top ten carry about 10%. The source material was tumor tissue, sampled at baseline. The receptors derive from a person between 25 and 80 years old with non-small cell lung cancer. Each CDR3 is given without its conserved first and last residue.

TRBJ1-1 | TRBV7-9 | ASSLGAGKAF
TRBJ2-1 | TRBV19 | ASSKKRESYNEQF
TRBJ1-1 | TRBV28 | ASSLFKSGGGTEAF
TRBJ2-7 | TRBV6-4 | ASTPTGDEQY
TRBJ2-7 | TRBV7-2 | ASSSAYGTPKAYEQY
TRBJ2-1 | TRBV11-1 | ASSPRQIYNEQF
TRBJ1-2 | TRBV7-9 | ASRATGGTYT
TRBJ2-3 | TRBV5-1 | ASSLNADTQY
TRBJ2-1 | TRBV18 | ASSPRGDNEQF
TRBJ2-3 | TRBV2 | ASSEGEGSTDTQY
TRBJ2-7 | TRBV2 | ASRGARDVN
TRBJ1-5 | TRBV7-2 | ASSRDIYQPQH
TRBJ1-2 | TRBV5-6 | ASSLTVNGYT
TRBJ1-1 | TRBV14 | ASSPDSTKLEAF
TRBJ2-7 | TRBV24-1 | ATSEGPTSSYEQY
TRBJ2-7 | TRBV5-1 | ASSFGRTGQLSYEQY
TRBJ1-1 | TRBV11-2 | ASSPSGTQNTEAF
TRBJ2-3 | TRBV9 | ASSFGLAGTDTQY
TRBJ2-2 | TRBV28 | ASGRLTGELF
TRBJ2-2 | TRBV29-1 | SVGHSTGELF
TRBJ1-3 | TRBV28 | ASSLARIRLAGNTIY
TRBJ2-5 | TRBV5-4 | ASSLGPQETQY
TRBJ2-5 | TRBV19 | ASRGLAGPQETQY
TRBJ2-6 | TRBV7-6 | ASSLGQGAFGANVLT
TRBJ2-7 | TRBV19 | ASSRDRGDEQY
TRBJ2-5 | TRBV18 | ASSPRAGGPPSGQETQY
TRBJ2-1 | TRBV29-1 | SVDGESSYNEQF
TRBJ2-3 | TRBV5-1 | ASSLRDSSTDTQY
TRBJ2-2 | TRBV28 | ASLGLAATGELF
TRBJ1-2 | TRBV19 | ASSIIYRDQRGYT
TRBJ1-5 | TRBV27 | ASRSLQTGGSYQPQH
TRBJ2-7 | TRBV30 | AWSASSYEQY
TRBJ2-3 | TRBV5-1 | ASKLAGAVDTQY
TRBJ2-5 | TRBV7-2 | ASSLAPGLAGSDETQY